This entry lists 8 T cell receptor beta chains sequenced from one sample in a study of molecular identifiers for immune sequencing clone quantification (dated by TCRdb to the late 2010s). The library was built by means of PCR. The data were produced on an Illumina HiSeq 4000. The public reads were quality trimmed at Q25 with fastp and then assembled into clones with MiXCR by TCRdb, keeping productive beta chains. Each entry is one CDR3 protein sequence, shown with its most common DNA and genes. The sample table records just under 65,000 distinct CDR3 sequences; about a fifth of these occur just once. About 1.5% of the sample is held by the ten biggest clonotypes. The sample was naive CD8+ T cells from blood, with Jurkat cell RNA spiked in. Explained via the paper, the cell subset or site label denotes: FACS-sorted CD8+CD4-CCR7+CD45RA+ naive T cells. These receptors came from a human donor in good health. Some libraries in this study had Jurkat cell RNA spiked in.

This clonotype showed up many times. The rearrangement links TRBV20-1 to TRBJ2-7; 7 bases are shared with TRBD2. From germline, CDR1 is DFQATT and CDR2 SNEGSKA (reference sequence). This CDR3 has 15 amino acids. The V gene end was trimmed by 0 bases and the J gene end by 7 bases; junction bases not matched to a gene: 12. The CDR3 loop reads CSARDPGTTMAEQYF. The CDR3 coding sequence is TGCAGTGCTAGAGACCCCGGGACTACCATGGCTGAGCAGTACTTC.

This clonotype was counted at least ten times. The chain combines TRBV7-9 with TRBJ2-7; no clear D gene. Per the germline V gene, CDR1 is SEHNR and CDR2 is FQNEAQ (reference sequence). This CDR3 spans 11 amino acids. V lost 5 bases and J 7 bases, leaving 9 bases between the germline ends. For the CDR3, the DNA is TGTGCCAGCAGCCCAATCGGGGAGCAGTACTTC. It specifies CASSPIGEQYF.

This clonotype was counted ten times or more. J is TRBJ2-5 and V is TRBV27; D possibly corresponds to TRBD2 (6 bases). The CDR3 is 12 amino acids. Trimming removed 8 bases at V and 1 base at J, with 8 bases between. Per germline, CDR1 MNHEY and CDR2 SMNVEV (reference sequence). Written as DNA, the CDR3 is TGTGCCAGCCGGGACTTCCAAGAGACCCAGTACTTC. It yields the protein CASRDFQETQYF.

In its sample, this clonotype was seen many times. The chain carries TRBV12-3 or TRBV12-4 and TRBJ2-3; 11 bases map to TRBD1. The CDR3 length is 16 residues. The ends lost 6 bases at V and 3 bases at J; junction bases unmatched: 8. CDR3 nucleotide sequence: TGTGCCAGCAGCCAATTCCGGGACAGGGGGACAGATACGCAGTATTTT. Translated: CASSQFRDRGTDTQYF.

This clonotype was seen only a few times. A much larger clone lies a single base off, so this may be a read error. This CDR3 fails to terminate in the conserved phenylalanine or tryptophan, so it likely reflects a read error. The gene calls are TRBV28 and TRBJ2-7; D is unclear. With 3 bases removed from V and 2 bases from J, the gap between germline ends came to 8 bases. From germline, CDR1 is MDHEN and CDR2 SYDVKM. This CDR3 is built from 13 residues. The CDR3 region is CASSFAGPYEQYS. The CDR3 DNA follows: TGTGCCAGCAGTTTTGCCGGCCCCTACGAGCAGTACTCC.

On this clonotype: This may stem from a read error, because a much larger clone lies one nucleotide away. The J gene is TRBJ1-1, the V gene TRBV27; 7 bases map to TRBD1. Germline values: CDR1 MNHEY, CDR2 SMNVEV (reference sequence). V lost 6 bases to trimming and J lost 6 bases; unmatched junction nucleotides: 7. There are 13 residues in the CDR3. CDR3 sequence (DNA): TGTGCCAGCAGGTGGAGGGGGCACGCTGAAGCTTTCTTT. Translation gives CASRWRGHAEAFF.

This clonotype was detected ten times or more. The chain couples TRBV4-3 to TRBJ1-1, with TRBD1 identical over 7 bases. The CDR3 totals 17 residues. After removal of 1 base from V and 1 base from J, the junction contained 9 bases not matched to a gene. Germline CDR1 LGHNA, CDR2 YSLEER. The DNA for the CDR3 is TGCGCCAGCAGCCAAGGATTCCGGGACAGATCGAACACTGAAGCTTTCTTT. It yields the protein CASSQGFRDRSNTEAFF.

The table lists this clonotype with many counts. V gene TRBV7-2 combines with J gene TRBJ2-1; 11 nucleotides align to TRBD2. The J segment lost 9 bases and the V segment lost 5 bases, leaving 12 bases of the junction unmatched. The CDR3 runs to 16 residues. Germline CDR1 is SGHTA and CDR2 is FQGNSA. CDR3 nucleotides: TGTGCCAGCAGCCCAACGATACTAGCGGGAGATATTGAGCAGTTCTTC. Translating gives CASSPTILAGDIEQFF.